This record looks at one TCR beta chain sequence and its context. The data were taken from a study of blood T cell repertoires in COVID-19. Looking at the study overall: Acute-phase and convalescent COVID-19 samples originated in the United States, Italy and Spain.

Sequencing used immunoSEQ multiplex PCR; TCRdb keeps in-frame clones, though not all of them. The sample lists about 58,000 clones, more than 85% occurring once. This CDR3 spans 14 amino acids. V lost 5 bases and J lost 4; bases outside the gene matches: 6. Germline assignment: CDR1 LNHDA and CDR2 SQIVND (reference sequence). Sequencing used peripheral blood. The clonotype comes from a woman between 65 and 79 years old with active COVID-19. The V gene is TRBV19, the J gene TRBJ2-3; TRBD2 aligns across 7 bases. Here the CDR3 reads CASSPAGQADTQYF. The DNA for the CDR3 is TGTGCCAGTAGTCCAGCGGGGCAGGCAGATACGCAGTATTTT.